The entry below describes one T cell receptor beta chain. Germline V gene lookup returns CDR1 MNHEY and CDR2 SVGAGI. V was cut by 2 bases and J by 0 bases, with 8 bases left in between. This CDR3 spans 15 amino acids. TCRdb analysed the RT-PCR reads with MiXCR anew, one entry per CDR3 protein. The sample lists about 680,000 distinct CDR3 sequences, 13% to 15% occurring once. The receptor was derived from a female donor in good health, serving as a healthy control. The chain joins TRBV6-5 to TRBJ2-1; D not certain. Sequencing was carried out using memory CD4+ T cells from blood. This CDR3 reads CASSYGWSSYNEQFF. The CDR3 coding sequence is TGTGCCAGCAGTTACGGCTGGAGCTCCTACAATGAGCAGTTCTTC.